This TCR beta chain was observed in a study of cytomegalovirus exposure and HLA in healthy donors. The PCR ran on 60 Vbeta and 13 Jbeta primers. TCRdb's table, derived via immunoSEQ multiplex PCR, lists solely in-frame clones and lacks some. The sample holds some 200,000 clones, around 86% seen once. The CDR3 runs 14 residues. This clone was observed a few times. Donors consisted of healthy bone marrow donors. The V and J genes are TRBV12-2 and TRBJ2-7; TRBD2, as called in the table, went unchecked against the DNA. TRBV12-2 is described as a pseudogene. The sequence was collected from a woman aged 18-35 years in good health and CMV-seronegative. Sequences were obtained from PBMCs. The CDR3 nucleotides are TGTGCAAGTCGCTTAAAGCCAGACCTCGGGAAGCCGTACTTC. Its translation: CASRLKPDLGKPYF.